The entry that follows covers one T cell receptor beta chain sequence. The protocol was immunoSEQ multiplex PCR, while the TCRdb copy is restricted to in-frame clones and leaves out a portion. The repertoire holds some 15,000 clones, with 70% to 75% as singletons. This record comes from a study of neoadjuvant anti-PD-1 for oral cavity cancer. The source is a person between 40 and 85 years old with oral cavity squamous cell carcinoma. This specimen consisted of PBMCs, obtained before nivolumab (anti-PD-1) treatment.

The CDR3 sequence: CAWARDSRFSEQYF. The CDR3 coding sequence is TGTGCCTGGGCCCGGGACAGCAGATTCTCCGAGCAGTACTTC. The chain is built from TRBV30 and TRBJ2-7, with TRBD1 identical over 7 bases. Trimming cost V 5 bases and J 6 bases; bases outside gene matches: 13. The germline V gene has CDR1 GTSNPN and CDR2 SVGIG (reference sequence). The CDR3 runs 14 residues.